This T cell receptor (beta chain) appears in the sequencing data of a study of response to subunit inactivated influenza vaccine. TCRdb fed the RT-PCR reads into MiXCR, producing one record per CDR3 protein. The sample carries under 200,000 distinct CDR3 sequences, over 9.5% recorded once. The J segment lost 3 bases and the V segment lost 5 bases, leaving 22 bases of the junction unmatched. Germline CDR1 and CDR2: DFQATT and SNEGSKA (reference sequence). CDR3 length: 19 residues. This sample also belongs to another study, concerning T cells expressing NK-cell markers. That paper notes: TCR beta libraries carry UMIs added by 5'RACE template switching. Within the sequenced cohort of eight donors, seven exhibited HCMV seropositivity and one was seronegative. An anti-gamma-delta TCR antibody was added in several experiments. It restricted sorting to alpha-beta TCR-expressing T cells.

V is TRBV20-1 and J is TRBJ2-3, with 8 bases aligning to TRBD2. The specimen comprised CD8+ T cells sorted from PBMCs, sampled 11 to 12 days after vaccination. The receptor comes from a man over 45 who received an inactivated influenza vaccine. CDR3 bases: TGCAGTGCTCGACCCTTGCTCGGCCTGACCGGGACTAGTACAGATACGCAGTATTTT. Translating it yields CSARPLLGLTGTSTDTQYF.